This TCR beta chain was documented in a study of OX40 agonist ivuxolimab in advanced cancers. Overall study context: The patients received agonistic anti-OX40 (CD134) antibody ivuxolimab. Every patient in dose escalation had hepatocellular carcinoma, melanoma, renal cell or head and neck cancer. Overall study findings and caveats: Low normalized T-cell clonal expansion also characterized some of the nonresponders. At 0.1 to 3.0 mg/kg and by week 6, CD4+ and CD8+ T cells in the blood had expanded clonally.

On this clone: The antigen is not known.

TCRdb's copy holds only in-frame clones and misses some; the assay was immunoSEQ multiplex PCR. This table holds about 65,000 clones, 90% to 95% found once. The length of the CDR3 is 15 residues. V lost 4 bases, J lost 6 bases, and 15 bases lay in between. The V gene's germline CDR1 is LNHDA and CDR2 SQIVND (reference sequence). This specimen was CD4+ or CD8+ T cells sorted from blood, taken in a trial of the OX40 agonist ivuxolimab. V is TRBV19 and J is TRBJ1-4; possible D gene TRBD1, 5 bases. The clonotype was recovered from an adult with an advanced solid tumor such as melanoma, head and neck, liver or kidney cancer. CDR3 sequence: CASSTGTGIDEKLFF. In nucleotides, the CDR3 is TGTGCCAGTAGTACCGGGACCGGGATAGATGAAAAACTGTTTTTT.